These T cell receptor beta chains were read from a single sample in a study of blood T cell repertoires in COVID-19. The protocol was immunoSEQ multiplex PCR, while the TCRdb copy is restricted to in-frame clones and leaves out a portion. Counted here are just under 80,000 clones, 80% occurring once; the ten biggest clones make up roughly 4.8%. Material: peripheral blood. The receptors shown here come from an older woman with acute or convalescent COVID-19. CDR3s include the opening cysteine and the closing phenylalanine or tryptophan. A D gene is named only where the DNA matches it firmly. Clone size is stated in some rows and not others, as once, few, many or a class when expanded.

J gene	D gene	clone size	V gene	CDR3 protein	CDR3 DNA
TRBJ1-1	TRBD1	.	TRBV18	CASSPPVGTVGVNTEAFF	TGTGCCAGCTCACCACCGGTCGGGACAGTCGGCGTAAACACTGAAGCTTTCTTT
TRBJ2-5	.	.	TRBV6-6	CASSRSLRETQYF	TGTGCCAGCAGTCGATCTCTCCGGGAGACCCAGTACTTC
TRBJ2-7	TRBD1	.	TRBV7-8	CASSFLGTGDYEQYF	TGTGCCAGCAGCTTCCTTGGGACAGGGGACTACGAGCAGTACTTC
TRBJ2-7	.	.	TRBV6-6	CASRYDISRTYEQYF	TGTGCCAGCAGGTATGACATCTCCCGTACCTACGAGCAGTACTTC
TRBJ2-7	TRBD1	once	TRBV11-2	CASSLQGATTYEQYF	TGTGCCAGCAGCTTACAGGGGGCAACAACCTACGAGCAGTACTTC
TRBJ1-1	.	once	TRBV5-1	CASSQTGNTEAFF	TGCGCCAGCAGCCAAACAGGGAACACTGAAGCTTTCTTT
TRBJ2-5	.	.	TRBV5-1	CASSLGSQETQYF	TGCGCCAGCAGCTTGGGCAGCCAAGAGACCCAGTACTTC
TRBJ1-1	.	few	TRBV2	CASTPIVDSEAFF	TGTGCCAGCACCCCTATCGTCGACAGTGAAGCTTTCTTT
TRBJ2-7	.	.	TRBV6-5	CASSYLQGTYEQYF	TGTGCCAGCAGTTACCTACAGGGAACCTACGAGCAGTACTTC
TRBJ1-5	TRBD1	.	TRBV3-1/TRBV3-2	CASSQDGGQDRGGNQPQHF	TGTGCCAGCAGCCAAGATGGTGGGCAGGACAGGGGTGGTAATCAGCCCCAGCATTTT
TRBJ1-5	.	once	TRBV7-9	CASSLGQTNQPQHF	TGTGCCAGCAGCTTAGGACAGACTAATCAGCCCCAGCATTTT
TRBJ2-3	.	.	TRBV27	CASSLNPLGRDTQYF	TGTGCCAGCAGTTTAAACCCCCTCGGTAGAGATACGCAGTATTTT
TRBJ2-3	.	.	TRBV24-1	CATSDWRSRTDTQYF	TGTGCCACCAGTGATTGGAGGAGCCGCACAGATACGCAGTATTTT
TRBJ2-4	.	.	TRBV4-2	CASSQASRAGTKNIQYF	TGTGCCAGCAGCCAAGCGTCTAGGGCCGGGACCAAAAACATTCAGTACTTC
TRBJ2-7	TRBD1	.	TRBV18	CASSPGTGEGEQYF	TGTGCCAGCTCACCCGGGACAGGGGAGGGCGAGCAGTACTTC
TRBJ2-5	TRBD2	.	TRBV6-2/TRBV6-3	CASSYELASGPQETQYF	TGTGCCAGCAGTTACGAGTTGGCTAGCGGGCCCCAAGAGACCCAGTACTTC
TRBJ1-1	TRBD1	.	TRBV11-3	CASSLGQGAKAFF	TGTGCCAGCAGCTTAGGACAGGGGGCAAAAGCTTTCTTT
TRBJ1-2	.	.	TRBV23-1	CASSQRTGNGYTF	TGCGCCAGCAGTCAACGCACAGGGAATGGCTACACCTTC
TRBJ1-2	.	.	TRBV9	CASSVTGTPTNYGYTF	TGTGCCAGCAGCGTTACCGGGACACCAACGAACTATGGCTACACCTTC
TRBJ1-4	.	.	TRBV15	CATSRAGAGGEKLFF	TGTGCCACCAGCAGAGCGGGGGCGGGGGGTGAAAAACTGTTTTTT
TRBJ2-3	.	once	TRBV9	CASSSRSIPPRTDTQYF	TGTGCCAGCAGCTCTCGGAGTATCCCACCTCGGACAGATACGCAGTATTTT
TRBJ1-3	TRBD1	.	TRBV28	CASGLPRQGGNTIYF	TGTGCCAGCGGCTTGCCTCGACAGGGGGGAAACACCATATATTTT
TRBJ1-2	.	.	TRBV4-1	CASSHTTATNYGYTF	TGCGCCAGCAGCCATACAACAGCTACCAACTATGGCTACACCTTC
TRBJ2-2	.	.	TRBV19	CASNPSQTNTGELFF	TGTGCCAGTAATCCGTCGCAGACGAACACCGGGGAGCTGTTTTTT
TRBJ2-3	.	.	TRBV19	CASSIGQSTDTQYF	TGTGCCAGTAGTATAGGACAGAGTACAGATACGCAGTATTTT
TRBJ2-5	TRBD2	once	TRBV7-8	CASSPRSFSRGTYQETQYF	TGTGCCAGCAGCCCTCGGTCATTTTCGCGGGGGACGTACCAAGAGACCCAGTACTTC
TRBJ2-1	TRBD2	.	TRBV7-9	CASSPLGGYNEQFF	TGTGCCAGCAGCCCATTGGGAGGGTATAATGAGCAGTTCTTC
TRBJ2-2	TRBD1	.	TRBV15	CATSGQGAITGELFF	TGTGCCACCAGCGGACAGGGGGCGATCACCGGGGAGCTGTTTTTT
TRBJ1-1	.	once	TRBV6-5	CASSYSSGFGGTEAFF	TGTGCCAGCAGTTACTCGTCCGGGTTCGGGGGCACTGAAGCTTTCTTT
TRBJ1-2	.	.	TRBV14	CASTPGGSYGYTF	TGTGCCAGCACCCCGGGCGGGAGCTATGGCTACACCTTC
TRBJ1-5	TRBD1	.	TRBV27	CASSLSKGGTGDQPQHF	TGTGCCAGCAGTTTATCGAAGGGGGGGACAGGGGACCAGCCCCAGCATTTT
TRBJ1-1	TRBD1	.	TRBV29-1	CSAQGNRGIISGTEAFF	TGCAGCGCCCAGGGCAACAGGGGGATAATTTCGGGCACTGAAGCTTTCTTT
TRBJ1-5	TRBD1	.	TRBV7-2	CASSLARTGYSNQPQHF	TGTGCCAGCAGCTTAGCGAGGACAGGCTATAGCAATCAGCCCCAGCATTTT
TRBJ1-1	.	.	TRBV6-5	CASSYSIVGTEAFF	TGTGCCAGCAGTTACTCGATTGTCGGCACTGAAGCTTTCTTT
TRBJ1-1	.	.	TRBV19	CASSPWTVMNTEAFF	TGTGCCAGTAGTCCCTGGACAGTCATGAACACTGAAGCTTTCTTT
TRBJ2-1	TRBD2	.	TRBV27	CASSLSLAGGHNEQFF	TGTGCCAGCAGTTTATCCCTAGCGGGGGGGCACAATGAGCAGTTCTTC
TRBJ1-2	.	.	TRBV7-2	CAEAAHYGYTF	TGTGCAGAAGCTGCCCATTATGGCTACACCTTC
TRBJ2-7	TRBD2	.	TRBV10-2	CASRRSGGGNSYEQYF	TGCGCCAGCAGGCGTAGCGGGGGGGGGAACTCCTACGAGCAGTACTTC
TRBJ1-2	.	.	TRBV24-1	CATSERTFNYGYTF	TGTGCCACCAGTGAACGGACATTTAACTATGGCTACACCTTC
TRBJ2-1	TRBD2	.	TRBV19	CASTFSGGPDNEQFF	TGTGCCAGTACCTTTAGCGGGGGGCCTGACAATGAGCAGTTCTTC
TRBJ1-4	TRBD1	.	TRBV4-3	CASSQQYRGAANEKLFF	TGCGCCAGCAGCCAACAATACAGGGGAGCGGCTAATGAAAAACTGTTTTTT
TRBJ1-5	.	.	TRBV28	CATHDGGVPQHF	TGTGCCACCCACGACGGGGGGGTGCCCCAGCATTTT
TRBJ1-6	.	.	TRBV3-1/TRBV3-2	CASSPTADSPLHF	TGTGCCAGCAGCCCTACCGCGGATTCACCCCTCCACTTT
TRBJ1-2	TRBD1	.	TRBV3-1/TRBV3-2	CASSPLSTGGVYGYTF	TGTGCCAGCAGCCCCTTATCAACAGGGGGCGTCTATGGCTACACCTTC
TRBJ2-5	TRBD2	.	TRBV7-3	CASSLQAGGIETQYF	TGTGCCAGCAGCTTACAAGCGGGGGGTATTGAGACCCAGTACTTC
TRBJ1-4	.	.	TRBV6-5	CASSRHRSTNEKLFF	TGTGCCAGCAGCCGACACAGATCAACTAATGAAAAACTGTTTTTT
TRBJ1-1	.	.	TRBV6-2/TRBV6-3	CASSYSGQIYTEAFF	TGTGCCAGCAGTTACTCGGGGCAGATTTACACTGAAGCTTTCTTT
TRBJ2-5	TRBD2	once	TRBV5-8	CASAVAGGRETQYF	TGTGCCAGCGCCGTAGCGGGGGGGCGAGAGACCCAGTACTTC
TRBJ2-2	TRBD1	few	TRBV5-1	CASSQRTGATNTGELFF	TGCGCCAGCAGCCAGAGGACAGGGGCAACGAACACCGGGGAGCTGTTTTTT
TRBJ2-5	TRBD1	once	TRBV3-1/TRBV3-2	CASSPPGGTGAETQYF	TGTGCCAGCAGCCCGCCAGGCGGGACAGGGGCAGAGACCCAGTACTTC